Sequencing of this T cell receptor beta chain was carried out in a study of T cell responses to AZD1222 COVID-19 vaccine. Study-wide points: There were mostly white British donors and more females than males, and clonal diversity was possibly underestimated. Spike-specific TCR breadth and depth were elevated following two AZD1222 doses. Researchers took repertoire samples only after the peak T cell response had come.

A note on this clone: As yet, its antigen is unknown.

Only in-frame clones appear in the TCRdb table, and some are missing; sequencing was by immunoSEQ multiplex PCR. There are some 170,000 clones in the sample; 90% to 95% occur only once, and 0.9% to 1.2% lies in the top ten. The CDR3 loop spans 12 amino acids. V was shortened by 4 bases and J by 5 bases, with 8 bases between the two germline ends. Germline-derived CDR1 and CDR2 are SEHNR and FQNEAQ (reference sequence). The rearrangement uses TRBV7-9 and TRBJ2-5; maybe TRBD1 (7 bases). The clonotype originates from an adult who received the AZD1222 COVID-19 vaccine. The sequencing used peripheral blood, collected 28 days after the second AZD1222 dose. CDR3 DNA: TGTGCCAGCAGCTCAGGGGGGGAGACCCAGTACTTC. It translates to CASSSGGETQYF.